This T cell receptor beta chain was retrieved from a study of blood T cell repertoires in COVID-19. Background on the study: Acute and convalescent COVID-19 samples came from the United States, Italy and Spain. PBMCs, B-cell-depleted T cells, or T cells provided the cDNA or gDNA that made up the material.

As processed by the authors: Amplification with reference gene primers provided the estimates of nucleated cell counts. Here immunoSEQ multiplex PCR was the method, and the copy in TCRdb shows in-frame clones only, minus some. V and J calls and clone size are those listed in that table; D and trimming were worked out from the DNA. The table records about 16,000 clones, approximately 92% of them present only once. V was cut by 7 bases and J by 1 base, with 13 bases left in between. Germline V lookup: CDR1 ENHRY, CDR2 SYGVKD. CDR3 length equals 14 residues. J is TRBJ1-1 and V is TRBV10-3; D gene unclear. The TCR comes from a human donor with active COVID-19. The donor label of this sample is uncertain. Sequencing used peripheral blood. CDR3 in amino acids: CAITPHTQNTEAFF. The CDR3 nucleotides are TGTGCCATCACCCCACATACGCAGAACACTGAAGCTTTCTTT.